This T cell receptor beta chain was sequenced during a study of tumor and adjacent non-tumor tissue in lung cancer. Note on this clonotype: Its antigen is as yet unknown.

TCRbeta libraries were built with three rounds of nested PCR, modified from ARM-PCR. TCRdb ran MiXCR on the multiplex PCR reads and lists one entry per CDR3 protein. This repertoire shows some 200,000 distinct CDR3 sequences, 71% found once; its top ten account for almost 25%. RNA was extracted from bulk tissue without any cell sorting. Donors were chemotherapy-naive, newly diagnosed lung cancer surgical patients in China, August–late 2014. Study-wide results and caveats: Compared with tumor, normal lung showed significantly lower TCR diversity. Normal lung showed higher cumulative top 100 clone frequency than tumor.

This CDR3 has 14 residues. Germline CDR1 DFQATT, CDR2 SNEGSKA (reference sequence). The J segment lost 6 bases and the V segment lost 3 bases, leaving 10 bases of the junction unmatched. The chain joins TRBV20-1 to TRBJ1-2; TRBD1 agrees at 7 bases. The sequence came from a man aged 55 to 70 with non-small cell lung cancer. The sample was lung tumor tissue. CDR3 loop: CSASRDSGLNGYTF. Written as DNA, the CDR3 is TGCAGTGCTAGCCGGGACAGTGGGCTAAATGGCTACACCTTC.